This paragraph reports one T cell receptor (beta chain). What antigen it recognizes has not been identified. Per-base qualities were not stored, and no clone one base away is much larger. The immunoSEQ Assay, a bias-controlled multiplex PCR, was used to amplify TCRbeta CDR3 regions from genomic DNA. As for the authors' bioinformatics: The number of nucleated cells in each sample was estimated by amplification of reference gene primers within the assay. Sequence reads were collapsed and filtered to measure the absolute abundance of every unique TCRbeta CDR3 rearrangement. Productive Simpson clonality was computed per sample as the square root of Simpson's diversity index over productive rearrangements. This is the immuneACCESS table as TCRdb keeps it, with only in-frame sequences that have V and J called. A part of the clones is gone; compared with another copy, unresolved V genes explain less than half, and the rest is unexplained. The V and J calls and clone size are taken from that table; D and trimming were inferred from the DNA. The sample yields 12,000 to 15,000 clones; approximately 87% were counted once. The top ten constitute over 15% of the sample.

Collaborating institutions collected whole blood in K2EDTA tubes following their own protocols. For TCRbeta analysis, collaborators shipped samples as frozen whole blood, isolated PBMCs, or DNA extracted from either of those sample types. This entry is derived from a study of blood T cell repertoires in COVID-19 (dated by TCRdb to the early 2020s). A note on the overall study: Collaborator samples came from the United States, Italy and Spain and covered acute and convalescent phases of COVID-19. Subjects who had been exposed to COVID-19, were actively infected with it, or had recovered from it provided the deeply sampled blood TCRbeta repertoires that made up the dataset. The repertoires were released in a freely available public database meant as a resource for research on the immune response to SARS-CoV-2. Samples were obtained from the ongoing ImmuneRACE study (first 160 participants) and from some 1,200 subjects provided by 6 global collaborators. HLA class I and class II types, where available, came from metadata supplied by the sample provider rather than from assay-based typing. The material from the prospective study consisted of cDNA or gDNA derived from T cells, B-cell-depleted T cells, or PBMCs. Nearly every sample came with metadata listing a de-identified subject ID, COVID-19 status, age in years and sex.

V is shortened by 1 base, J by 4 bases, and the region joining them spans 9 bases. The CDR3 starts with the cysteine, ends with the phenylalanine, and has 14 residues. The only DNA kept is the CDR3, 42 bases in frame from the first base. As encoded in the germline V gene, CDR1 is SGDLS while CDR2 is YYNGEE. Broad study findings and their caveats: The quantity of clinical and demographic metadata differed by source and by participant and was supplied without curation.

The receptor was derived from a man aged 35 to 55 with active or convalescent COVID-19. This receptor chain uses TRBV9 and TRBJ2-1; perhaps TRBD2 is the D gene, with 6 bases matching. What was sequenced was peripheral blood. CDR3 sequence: CASSVTGEYNEQFF. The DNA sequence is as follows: TGTGCCAGCAGCGTAACGGGGGAATACAATGAGCAGTTCTTC.